This section outlines one TCR beta chain sequence together with its context. Its antigen is not identified. Mismatch repair deficiency was confirmed in all patients, by PCR or immunohistochemistry. Three pembrolizumab responders had their TCRs sequenced. V was shortened by 8 bases and J by 0 bases, with 14 bases between the two germline ends. CDR3 length: 14 amino acids. Germline loops: CDR1 SGHTA, CDR2 FQGNSA. This entry belongs to a study of PD-1 blockade in mismatch repair-deficient tumors. Overall study results and limits: Tumor-resident clones, often undetectable pretreatment in blood, expanded then contracted after pembrolizumab.

TCRdb's copy holds only in-frame clones and misses some; the assay was immunoSEQ multiplex PCR. Among some 25,000 clones, around 85% were seen once, and the ten largest hold 2.5% to 3.5%. The TCR originated in an adult with mismatch repair-deficient cancer. The input for sequencing was PBMCs, taken before pembrolizumab treatment. The V call is TRBV7-2, the J call TRBJ2-7; D is possibly TRBD2 (6 bases). The CDR3 reads CASRRAGSSYEQYF. CDR3 in DNA: TGTGCCAGCCGTCGGGCGGGGAGCTCCTACGAGCAGTACTTC.